Each of the 20 T cell receptor beta chains below was sequenced from the same sample in a study of early T cells in non-severe SARS-CoV-2 infection. TCRdb analysed the 5' RACE reads with MiXCR anew, one entry per CDR3 protein. The profile shows approximately 74,000 distinct CDR3 sequences, more than 13% of them singletons. Material for sequencing was whole blood. These receptors originate from an adult who was a healthcare worker with PCR-confirmed SARS-CoV-2 infection or an uninfected control (not recorded which).

The rearrangement joins TRBV7-2 to TRBJ2-3; tentatively, D is TRBD2 (6 bases). V lost 8 bases and J lost 4, with 7 bases in between. Germline assignment: CDR1 SGHTA and CDR2 FQGNSA. The CDR3 consists of 11 residues. In DNA form, the CDR3 reads TGTGCCAGCGGCGGGGCAGATACGCAGTATTTT. Protein sequence: CASGGADTQYF.

The chain recombines TRBV5-4 with TRBJ1-2, with 9 bases that match TRBD1. Germline V CDR1 and CDR2: SGHNT, YYREEE (reference sequence). Trimming cost V 4 bases and J 3 bases; bases outside gene matches: 1. This CDR3 is built from 13 residues. This chain's CDR3 is CASSRDRDYGYTF. The DNA for the CDR3 is TGTGCCAGCAGCCGGGACAGGGACTATGGCTACACCTTC.

The CDR3 bases are TGTGCCAGCAGTTACAGCCTGCGAGGGGGCTATACTGAAGCTTTCTTT. It yields the protein CASSYSLRGGYTEAFF. The rearrangement links TRBV6-5 to TRBJ1-1; 7 bases map to TRBD1. CDR1 MNHEY and CDR2 SVGAGI come from the germline V gene. With 2 bases clipped from V and 5 bases from J, the junction kept 11 bases outside the gene matches. The CDR3 totals 16 residues.

This clonotype was detected a few times. This chain uses TRBV28 with TRBJ2-5; possibly TRBD1 for D (6 bases). Germline CDR1 reads MDHEN; CDR2 reads SYDVKM. The germline V and J ends were trimmed by 9 bases and 4 bases, with 15 bases remaining between them. This CDR3 is 13 amino acids long. The CDR3 loop is CASTRTAIETQYF. In nucleotides, the CDR3 is TGTGCCAGTACCCGGACAGCGATAGAGACCCAGTACTTC.

This clonotype was recorded many times. This sequence joins TRBV14 and TRBJ2-7, with 7 bases aligning to TRBD1. V shed 4 bases and J 0 bases; nucleotides not matched to a gene: 6. Germline CDR1 and CDR2: SGHDN and FVKESK. The CDR3 has 15 residues. The CDR3 is CASSRPGQSSYEQYF. CDR3 DNA: TGTGCCAGCAGCCGACCGGGACAGAGCTCCTACGAGCAGTACTTC. Filled out from reference TRBV14 and TRBJ2-7, the complete variable domain reads EAGVTQFPSHSVIEKGQTVTLRCDPISGHDNLYWYRRVMGKEIKFLLHFVKESKQDESGMPNNRFLAERTGGTYSTLKVQPAELEDSGVYFCASSRPGQSSYEQYFGPGTRLTVT.

This rearrangement joins TRBV7-7 to TRBJ2-5, with D perhaps being TRBD1 or TRBD2 (6 bases each). Per the germline V gene, CDR1 is SSHAT and CDR2 is FNYEAQ (reference sequence). V was shortened by 0 bases and J by 6 bases, with 14 bases between the two germline ends. CDR3 length equals 15 residues. As DNA, the CDR3 is TGTGCCAGCAGCTTAGCGGGGGGCCCGGTTCAGACCCAGTACTTC. Translation gives CASSLAGGPVQTQYF.

This clonotype was seen more than once but under ten times. The V and J genes are TRBV29-1 and TRBJ2-2; D gene uncertain. With 0 bases removed from V and 1 base from J, the gap between germline ends came to 6 bases. The CDR3 is 14 amino acids. Germline V gene data show CDR1 as SQVTM and CDR2 as ANQGSEA. The CDR3 DNA reads TGCAGCGTTGAAGATAGGAAGAACACCGGGGAGCTGTTTTTT. This gives the protein CSVEDRKNTGELFF.

This chain links TRBV6-2 or TRBV6-3 with TRBJ1-1; 8 bases agree with TRBD1. The CDR3 extends over 14 amino acids. Unmatched junction bases numbered 8, after V lost 5 bases and J lost 6 bases. In germline, CDR1 is MNHEY, CDR2 SVGEGT. As DNA, the CDR3 is TGTGCCAGCAGTATCCTGGACAGGGTCGCTGAAGCTTTCTTT. This codes for CASSILDRVAEAFF.

This clonotype was seen a few times. This sequence joins TRBV28 and TRBJ2-7, with 8 bases matching TRBD1. Trimming cost V 3 bases and J 6 bases; bases outside gene matches: 10. This CDR3 spans 15 amino acids. Germline V CDR1 and CDR2: MDHEN, SYDVKM. The CDR3 here is CASSFVATGVREQYF. CDR3 nucleotides: TGTGCCAGCAGTTTCGTCGCGACAGGGGTTCGCGAGCAGTACTTC.

V is TRBV12-3 or TRBV12-4 and J is TRBJ1-6; D is uncertain. The CDR3 is 15 amino acids. V dropped 3 bases and J dropped 0 bases, with 6 bases sitting between them. The CDR3 nucleotides read TGTGCCAGCAGTTTGGTCAGCTCCTATAATTCACCCCTCCACTTT. It specifies CASSLVSSYNSPLHF.

Remarks on this clonotype: A much more abundant neighbour one base away suggests this may be a read error. V and J are TRBV7-2 and TRBJ2-7; D uncertain. This CDR3 comprises 14 residues. Trimming removed 2 bases from V and 1 base from J, with 9 bases in between. The germline V gene has CDR1 SGHTA and CDR2 FQGNSA. The CDR3 loop is CASSLFDISYEQYF. The CDR3 DNA sequence: TGTGCCAGCAGCTTATTTGATATTTCCTACGAGCAGTACTTC.

The chain combines TRBV29-1 with TRBJ1-1; weak D call: TRBD1 (6 bases). The germline CDR1 and CDR2 sequences are SQVTM and ANQGSEA. CDR3 length equals 13 residues. CDR3 nucleotide sequence: TGCGGAAACAGGGACTCGGGGAACACTGAAGCTTTCTTT. Protein sequence: CGNRDSGNTEAFF.

This clonotype was counted only a few times. The chain carries TRBV7-6 and TRBJ1-2; no clear D gene. The CDR3 length is 14 residues. V lost 2 bases and J lost 2, with 9 bases in between. CDR1 and CDR2 from the germline V gene are SGHVS and FNYEAQ. The CDR3 DNA sequence: TGTGCCAGCAGCTTACTGGACGGGAACTATGGCTACACCTTC. It encodes CASSLLDGNYGYTF.

J is TRBJ1-1 and V is TRBV7-9, with a tentative D call TRBD1 (6 bases). Germline CDR1 SEHNR, CDR2 FQNEAQ (reference sequence). This CDR3 region has 15 residues. V lost 1 base to trimming and J lost 4 bases, with 13 bases between them. The CDR3 region has the DNA TGTGCCAGCAGCTTAGGGGGGCAGAGCGCCACTGAAGCTTTCTTT. It codes for CASSLGGQSATEAFF.

The chain combines TRBV4-1 with TRBJ2-5, with D maybe TRBD1 (5 bases). There are 12 residues in the CDR3. V gave up 2 bases and J gave up 4 bases, with 5 bases separating them. CDR1 is MGHRA and CDR2 is YSYEKL in the germline V gene. The CDR3 is CASSQTGETQYF. CDR3 nucleotide sequence: TGCGCCAGCAGCCAAACAGGAGAGACCCAGTACTTC.

The V and J genes are TRBV6-6 and TRBJ2-1; a weak D match, TRBD1 (7 bases). V was cut by 3 bases and J by 5 bases, with 11 bases left in between. The CDR3 extends over 14 amino acids. The germline V gene encodes CDR1 MNHNY and CDR2 SVGAGI (reference sequence). The CDR3 DNA sequence: TGTGCCAGCAGTTATGGAGGGGGCAACAATGAGCAGTTCTTC. This gives the protein CASSYGGGNNEQFF.

This clonotype turned up a few times. V usage is TRBV20-1 and J usage is TRBJ1-1; the D is unclear. CDR3 length: 16 residues. Germline CDR1 DFQATT, CDR2 SNEGSKA (reference sequence). The V end lost 2 bases, the J end lost 4 bases, and 20 bases lay between the germline ends. CDR3 loop: CSARYPSGSVGTEAFF. CDR3 DNA sequence: TGCAGTGCTAGATACCCGTCGGGGTCGGTGGGCACTGAAGCTTTCTTT.

This clonotype was detected many times. V gene TRBV11-3 combines with J gene TRBJ2-1, with unresolved D. Germline CDR1 SGHNT, CDR2 YENEEA. The CDR3 is made up of 13 amino acids. V dropped 5 bases and J dropped 7 bases, with 12 bases sitting between them. The CDR3 DNA sequence: TGTGCCAGCAGCCTCTCCGGATTGAATGAGCAGTTCTTC. Its translation: CASSLSGLNEQFF.

The chain is built from TRBV29-1 and TRBJ2-5; TRBD1 agrees at 7 bases. V was clipped by 1 base and J by 5 bases; unmatched bases: 1. Germline V gives CDR1 SQVTM, CDR2 ANQGSEA. This CDR3 is 12 amino acids long. The chain's CDR3 is CSVEGRGETQYF. DNA for the CDR3: TGCAGCGTTGAAGGCAGGGGGGAGACCCAGTACTTC.

This chain joins TRBV28 and TRBJ2-1; no definite D call. V was cut by 3 bases and J by 5 bases, with 8 bases left in between. CDR3 length: 13 residues. Per germline, CDR1 MDHEN and CDR2 SYDVKM. The CDR3 nucleotides are TGTGCCAGCAGTTTTGACCCTGACAATGAGCAGTTCTTC. It codes for CASSFDPDNEQFF.